The source of this T cell receptor (beta chain) is a study of T cell repertoires in cytomegalovirus infection. Overall study context: Used in the study were CMV epitopes, some recently identified and HLA-C-restricted, others well-studied and HLA-B-restricted. Whole-study results and caveats: The ex vivo response was dominated by HLA-C-restricted CMV-specific TCR beta clonotypes. Summed public TCR beta family frequency identified CMV carriers bearing the relevant HLA.

There are 17 residues in the CDR3. Looked up from germline, CDR1 is MNHGY and CDR2 is SAAAGT. V dropped 7 bases and J dropped 2 bases, with 23 bases sitting between them. TCRdb ran MiXCR on the reads and lists one entry per CDR3 protein. The data hold under 90,000 distinct CDR3 sequences, with approximately 43% observed a single time. Regarding this clonotype: Its antigen is unidentified.

The V gene is TRBV6-8, the J gene TRBJ1-1; D possibly corresponds to TRBD1 (6 bases). This receptor was taken from a human donor in good health (CMV status not recorded). Some clones in this sample may be carry-over from other donors' samples. Sequencing was performed on CD8+ T cells from cultured PBMCs, taken from culture after CMV antigen stimulation. The CDR3, as DNA: TGTGCCAGCAATCCTACCAGGACAGCCACGGGAAACACTGAAGCTTTCTTT. Protein: CASNPTRTATGNTEAFF.